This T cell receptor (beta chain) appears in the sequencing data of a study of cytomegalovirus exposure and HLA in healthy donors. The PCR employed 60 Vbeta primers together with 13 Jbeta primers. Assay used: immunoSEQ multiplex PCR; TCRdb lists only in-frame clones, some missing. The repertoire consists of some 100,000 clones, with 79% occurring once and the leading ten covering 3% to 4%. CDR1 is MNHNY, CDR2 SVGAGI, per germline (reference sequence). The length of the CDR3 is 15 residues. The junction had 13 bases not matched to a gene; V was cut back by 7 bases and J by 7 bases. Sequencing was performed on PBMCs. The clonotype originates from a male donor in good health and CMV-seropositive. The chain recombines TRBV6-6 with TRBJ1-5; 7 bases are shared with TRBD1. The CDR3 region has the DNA TGTGCCAGCACCCCAGGGACAGCGCAAGTACAGCCCCAGCATTTT. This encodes CASTPGTAQVQPQHF.